Listed below are T cell receptor beta chains from one sample, sequenced in a study of CD8 T cells in ankylosing spondylitis. TCRdb independently ran MiXCR on the 5' RACE reads; one entry per CDR3 protein. Here the sample spans over 450,000 distinct CDR3 sequences, about an eighth being singletons. Sequenced sample: blood, either unsorted or a sorted T cell fraction (not recorded which). All receptors come from a male donor with ankylosing spondylitis. CDR3s include the opening cysteine and the closing phenylalanine or tryptophan. Fields, in order: J gene, clone size, V gene, D gene, CDR3 protein, CDR3 DNA. A D gene is named only where the DNA matches it firmly. Some rows have no size entry. The others give once, few or many, or a class for an expanded clone.

>TRBJ2-5|few|TRBV20-1|TRBD1
CSAGTGDWYQETQYF
TGCAGTGCAGGAACAGGGGATTGGTACCAAGAGACCCAGTACTTC
>TRBJ2-5|few|TRBV29-1|-
CSVEQAQQETQYF
TGCAGCGTTGAACAGGCCCAACAAGAGACCCAGTACTTC
>TRBJ1-2|many|TRBV24-1|-
CATSGPTDRLPGTYGYTF
TGTGCCACCAGTGGTCCGACCGACAGGCTCCCGGGGACATATGGCTACACCTTC
>TRBJ2-7|few|TRBV27|TRBD1
CASSRWDSQAAYEQYF
TGTGCCAGCAGTCGCTGGGACAGCCAAGCGGCCTACGAGCAGTACTTC
>TRBJ1-1|many|TRBV6-6|-
CASSLQFTEAFF
TGTGCCAGCAGCCTCCAATTCACTGAAGCTTTCTTT
>TRBJ1-5|few|TRBV20-1|-
CSARTLRDQPQHF
TGCAGTGCTAGAACCCTCCGGGATCAGCCCCAGCATTTT
>TRBJ1-2|few|TRBV5-1|-
CASGDTQGYGYTF
TGCGCCAGCGGGGATACCCAGGGCTATGGCTACACCTTC
>TRBJ2-3|-|TRBV20-1|TRBD2
CSARALNRTSGRTDTQYF
TGCAGTGCTAGAGCTTTAAATAGGACTAGCGGGAGGACAGATACGCAGTATTTT
>TRBJ2-2|few|TRBV7-8|-
CASSRTRMNTGELFF
TGTGCCAGCAGTCGGACAAGGATGAACACCGGGGAGCTGTTTTTT
>TRBJ2-7|-|TRBV7-6|TRBD2
CASSLGASGSDEQYF
TGTGCCAGCAGCTTAGGGGCTAGCGGGAGCGACGAGCAGTACTTC
>TRBJ1-1|-|TRBV20-1|-
CSAYGTENTEAFF
TGCAGTGCCTACGGGACGGAGAACACTGAAGCTTTCTTT
>TRBJ2-3|-|TRBV5-1|-
CASSFRHGGKDTQYF
TGCGCCAGCAGCTTCCGCCATGGGGGTAAGGATACGCAGTATTTT
>TRBJ2-5|-|TRBV5-6|-
CASSWVGAGETQYF
TGTGCCAGCAGCTGGGTCGGAGCCGGGGAGACCCAGTACTTC
>TRBJ2-4|-|TRBV7-2|-
CASSLGPISAKNIQYF
TGTGCCAGCAGCCTCGGACCCATCTCAGCCAAAAACATTCAGTACTTC
>TRBJ2-3|few|TRBV27|TRBD1
CASSARQGFDTQYF
TGTGCCAGCAGTGCCCGACAGGGGTTCGATACGCAGTATTTT
>TRBJ1-5|-|TRBV6-1|TRBD1
CASTNPRTGGGNQPQHF
TGTGCCAGCACCAACCCCCGGACAGGGGGAGGCAATCAGCCCCAGCATTTT
>TRBJ1-5|-|TRBV3-1|-
CASSQDHQPQHF
TGTGCCAGCAGCCAAGACCACCAGCCCCAGCATTTT
>TRBJ2-1|-|TRBV20-1|TRBD2
CSARKRLAGGSHNEQFF
TGCAGTGCTAGAAAACGACTAGCGGGAGGGTCCCACAATGAGCAGTTCTTC
>TRBJ2-1|many|TRBV29-1|TRBD1
CSETSGGSYNEQFF
TGCAGCGAAACTTCAGGGGGCTCCTACAATGAGCAGTTCTTC
>TRBJ1-1|-|TRBV20-1|TRBD1
CSARDLRQGLMNTEAFF
TGCAGTGCTAGAGATCTCCGACAGGGTCTAATGAACACTGAAGCTTTCTTT
>TRBJ1-2|-|TRBV6-2/TRBV6-3|-
CASSSSGNRGLYGYTF
TGTGCCAGCAGTTCCTCCGGGAACCGTGGTTTGTATGGCTACACCTTC
>TRBJ2-2|-|TRBV29-1|-
CSVTAGMGTGELFF
TGCAGCGTTACGGCAGGGATGGGGACCGGGGAGCTGTTTTTT
>TRBJ2-5|-|TRBV5-1|-
CASSLATGSQETQYF
TGCGCCAGCAGCTTGGCTACAGGGAGCCAAGAGACCCAGTACTTC
>TRBJ2-7|few|TRBV20-1|TRBD2
CSASSGRPSYEQYF
TGCAGTGCTAGTAGCGGGAGGCCTTCCTACGAGCAGTACTTC
>TRBJ2-6|-|TRBV15|-
CATSSGDSGANVLTF
TGTGCCACCAGCAGTGGGGACTCTGGGGCCAACGTCCTGACTTTC
>TRBJ2-1|-|TRBV4-2|TRBD2
CASSRDYYSDNEQFF
TGTGCCAGCAGTCGGGACTACTATTCAGACAATGAGCAGTTCTTC
>TRBJ1-2|-|TRBV2|-
CASPGGGWYGYTF
TGTGCCAGCCCCGGGGGTGGTTGGTATGGCTACACCTTC